This TCR beta chain was captured by sequencing in a study of T cells after posttransplantation cyclophosphamide. Study conclusions and caveats: Blood and skin or GI T cell repertoires showed limited TRB overlap.

A marrow graft followed busulfan-fludarabine conditioning, with cyclophosphamide on days +3 and +4. The ends lost 4 bases at V and 5 bases at J; junction bases unmatched: 6. Looked up from germline, CDR1 is MNHNS and CDR2 is SASEGT. The CDR3 loop spans 15 amino acids. Sequenced by immunoSEQ multiplex PCR; TCRdb stores in-frame clones only, minus some. The data contain under 950 clones, 55% to 70% of them singletons. Note on this clone: Its antigen is not identified.

Sequenced here: CD8+ T cells sorted from PBMCs, sampled 84 days after allogeneic stem cell transplant with posttransplant cyclophosphamide. The chain carries TRBV6-1 and TRBJ2-7; TRBD1 matches 12 bases. This clonotype was obtained from a young adult male patient who received an allogeneic stem cell transplant from a related donor, was CMV-positive, and had no GVHD. Some T cells may be provided by the graft donor. The CDR3 nucleotides are TGTGCCAGCAGTGCCTGGGACAGGGGGCACGACGAGCAGTACTTC. Translating gives CASSAWDRGHDEQYF.